The 14 T cell receptor beta chains reported below all come from one sample, sequenced in a study of blood T cell repertoires in COVID-19. This table comes from immunoSEQ multiplex PCR, and its TCRdb copy is limited to in-frame clones, with some not included. The sample yields fewer than 90,000 clones, about 85% seen once. The sample was peripheral blood. The receptor source for this set is a male donor with acute or convalescent COVID-19.

CDR3 nucleotides: TGTGCCAGCAGTGAGGGGGCAGGGGGGCTGGGCGGCAATCAGCCCCAGCATTTT. This gives the protein CASSEGAGGLGGNQPQHF. The chain combines TRBV2 with TRBJ1-5, with 7 bases fitting TRBD1. The V segment lost 3 bases and the J segment 2 bases; nucleotides outside the gene matches: 13. This CDR3 is 18 amino acids long. Germline V gene data show CDR1 as SNHLY and CDR2 as FYNNEI.

This chain connects TRBV5-1 to TRBJ2-3; a weak D match, TRBD2 (5 bases). Trimming pared 4 bases from V and 0 bases from J, leaving 12 bases between. CDR1 is SGHRS, CDR2 YFSETQ, per germline. This CDR3 comprises 15 residues. CDR3 DNA sequence: TGCGCCAGCAGCGCAAATGGACTTAGCACAGATACGCAGTATTTT. It yields the protein CASSANGLSTDTQYF.

The V and J genes are TRBV5-4 and TRBJ1-2; 8 bases align to TRBD1. CDR3 size: 14 residues. Per the germline V gene, CDR1 is SGHNT and CDR2 is YYREEE (reference sequence). The V segment lost 4 bases and the J segment 5 bases; nucleotides outside the gene matches: 7. CDR3 bases: TGTGCCAGCAGCCTAGACGACAGGGGTTATGGCTACACCTTC. The encoded protein is CASSLDDRGYGYTF.

The V gene is TRBV15, the J gene TRBJ1-1; D uncertain. Germline values: CDR1 LNHNV, CDR2 YYDKDF (reference sequence). The CDR3 is 15 amino acids. V dropped 1 base and J dropped 0 bases, with 9 bases sitting between them. The CDR3: CATSRAGSMNTEAFF. CDR3 coding DNA: TGTGCCACCAGCAGAGCGGGATCCATGAACACTGAAGCTTTCTTT.

The chain links TRBV30 to TRBJ1-1; TRBD1 matches at 10 bases. CDR1 GTSNPN and CDR2 SVGIG come from the germline V gene (reference sequence). The CDR3 is 14 amino acids. Germline trimming cut 1 base from V and 3 bases from J; bases unmatched to any gene: 2. CDR3 sequence: CAWSGDRGDTEAFF. CDR3 coding DNA: TGTGCCTGGAGTGGGGACAGGGGAGACACTGAAGCTTTCTTT.

V is TRBV27 and J is TRBJ2-4, with 12 bases identical to TRBD1. The CDR3 covers 20 residues. Germline V gene data show CDR1 as MNHEY and CDR2 as SMNVEV (reference sequence). V was clipped by 2 bases and J by 2 bases; unmatched bases: 13. The CDR3 here is CASSLGRDRGREGTKNIQYF. CDR3 DNA: TGTGCCAGCAGTTTAGGGCGGGACAGGGGGCGCGAGGGTACCAAAAACATTCAGTACTTC.

The chain couples TRBV5-4 to TRBJ1-2; 9 bases agree with TRBD1. Trimming took 0 bases from V and 4 from J; bases not matched to a gene: 4. This CDR3 has 15 amino acids. From germline, CDR1 is SGHNT and CDR2 YYREEE (reference sequence). DNA for the CDR3: TGTGCCAGCAGCTTGGCTACAGGGGGCGGCTATGGCTACACCTTC. Protein product: CASSLATGGGYGYTF.

The chain has TRBV2 and TRBJ1-3; TRBD1 might be the D (5 bases). Trimming pared 8 bases from V and 0 bases from J, leaving 14 bases between. Per the germline V gene, CDR1 is SNHLY and CDR2 is FYNNEI. CDR3 size: 15 residues. CDR3 DNA: TGTGCCAGCGGGGGGAGCGGGCTCTCTGGAAACACCATATATTTT. Translated, it gives CASGGSGLSGNTIYF.

The chain employs TRBV2 and TRBJ1-6; 8 nucleotides match TRBD1. Germline V gene data show CDR1 as SNHLY and CDR2 as FYNNEI. V shed 11 bases, J shed 7 bases, and the junction held 4 bases outside the gene matches. This CDR3 contains 12 residues. The DNA of the CDR3 is TGTGCCCTACGGACAGGGAATTCACCCCTCCACTTT. As protein: CALRTGNSPLHF.

The genes are TRBV7-2 and TRBJ1-2; D remains unclear. Per germline, CDR1 SGHTA and CDR2 FQGNSA. The CDR3 consists of 15 residues. V was clipped by 1 base and J by 4 bases, with 13 bases between them. In DNA form, the CDR3 reads TGTGCCAGCAGCTTAGAGGCGGAGGAGGTCTATGGCTACACCTTC. It translates to CASSLEAEEVYGYTF.

The chain is built from TRBV11-2 and TRBJ1-3, with unresolved D. The CDR3 contains 15 residues. CDR1 is SGHAT and CDR2 is FQNNGV in the germline V gene. The V end was cut by 4 bases, the J end by 0 bases, with 10 bases between. The chain's CDR3 is CASSSRDISGNTIYF. The CDR3 DNA reads as TGTGCCAGCAGCTCACGAGACATCTCTGGAAACACCATATATTTT.

V gene TRBV4-2 combines with J gene TRBJ1-6; D is possibly TRBD1 (5 bases). This CDR3 comprises 19 residues. V was shortened by 6 bases and J by 0 bases, with 21 bases between the two germline ends. The germline V gene has CDR1 LGHNA and CDR2 YNFKEQ. CDR3 amino acids: CASSPLGQGLSSYNSPLHF. The CDR3, as DNA: TGTGCCAGCAGTCCGCTGGGGCAGGGATTAAGCTCCTATAATTCACCCCTCCACTTT.

This chain links TRBV5-4 with TRBJ1-1; D is unresolved. The CDR3 sequence is 13 residues long. CDR1 is SGHNT, CDR2 YYREEE, per germline (reference sequence). V was shortened by 7 bases and J by 5 bases, with 15 bases between the two germline ends. CDR3 coding DNA: TGTGCCAGCGCTAGAGCTGGAGGAACTGAAGCTTTCTTT. Encoded protein: CASARAGGTEAFF.

V gene TRBV7-9 combines with J gene TRBJ1-6; 7 bases agree with TRBD1. Germline CDR1 SEHNR, CDR2 FQNEAQ (reference sequence). The V gene end was trimmed by 1 base and the J gene end by 5 bases; junction bases not matched to a gene: 5. The CDR3 covers 16 residues. This CDR3 reads CASSLGQGNDNSPLHF. CDR3 sequence (DNA): TGTGCCAGCAGCTTAGGACAGGGAAACGATAATTCACCCCTCCACTTT. Combining the CDR3 with reference TRBV7-9 and TRBJ1-6 gives the whole variable domain DTGVSQNPRHKITKRGQNVTFRCDPISEHNRLYWYRQTLGQGPEFLTYFQNEAQLEKSRLLSDRFSAERPKGSFSTLEIQRTEQGDSAMYLCASSLGQGNDNSPLHFGNGTRLTVT.